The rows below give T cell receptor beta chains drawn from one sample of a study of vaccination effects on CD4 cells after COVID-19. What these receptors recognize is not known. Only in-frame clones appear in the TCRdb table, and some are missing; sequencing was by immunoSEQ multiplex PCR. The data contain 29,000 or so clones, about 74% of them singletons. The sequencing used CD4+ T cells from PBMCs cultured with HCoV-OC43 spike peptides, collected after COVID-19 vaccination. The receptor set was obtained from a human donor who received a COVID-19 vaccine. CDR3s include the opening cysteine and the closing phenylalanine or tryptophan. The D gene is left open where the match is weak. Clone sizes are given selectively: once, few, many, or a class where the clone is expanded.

CASSRVDGANYGYTF	TGTGCCAGCAGCCGGGTGGACGGGGCTAACTATGGCTACACCTTC	TRBV5-6	TRBJ1-2	-	-
CASSGSGKNIQYF	TGTGCCAGCAGTGGTAGCGGCAAAAACATTCAGTACTTC	TRBV2	TRBJ2-4	-	-
CASSATSYPYNEQFF	TGTGCCAGCAGCGCGACTAGCTACCCCTACAATGAGCAGTTCTTC	TRBV7-2	TRBJ2-1	TRBD2	-
CAITGVEQFF	TGTGCCATTACTGGTGTTGAGCAGTTCTTC	TRBV19	TRBJ2-1	-	-
CASSPPHSGNYGYTF	TGTGCCAGCTCACCACCGCACAGTGGAAACTATGGCTACACCTTC	TRBV18	TRBJ1-2	-	few
CASRIDSTYEQYF	TGTGCCAGCAGGATAGACAGTACCTACGAGCAGTACTTC	TRBV6-5	TRBJ2-7	-	-
CASSWGYEQYF	TGTGCCAGCAGCTGGGGTTACGAGCAGTACTTC	TRBV6-5	TRBJ2-7	-	-
CATSRETSSYEQYF	TGTGCCACCAGCCGGGAGACCAGCTCCTACGAGCAGTACTTC	TRBV15	TRBJ2-7	-	-
CASKQGIVENTEAFF	TGTGCCAGTAAGCAGGGTATAGTTGAGAACACTGAAGCTTTCTTT	TRBV5-4	TRBJ1-1	-	-
CASSDPEQGTYEQYF	TGCGCCAGCAGTGACCCAGAACAGGGGACTTACGAGCAGTACTTC	TRBV10-1	TRBJ2-7	-	-
CASSIFAGGLGAQETQYF	TGTGCCAGTAGTATCTTCGCGGGGGGGCTAGGGGCCCAAGAGACCCAGTACTTC	TRBV19	TRBJ2-5	TRBD2	-
CASSLAGYAANVLTF	TGTGCCAGCAGCTTGGCCGGCTACGCGGCCAACGTCCTGACTTTC	TRBV5-4	TRBJ2-6	-	-
CASSMGLQDTQYF	TGTGCCAGTAGTATGGGACTCCAAGATACGCAGTATTTT	TRBV19	TRBJ2-3	-	-
CASSQGGYVPRELFF	TGTGCCAGCAGCCAAGGGGGCTATGTTCCGCGGGAGCTGTTTTTT	TRBV3-1/TRBV3-2	TRBJ2-2	-	few
CASSSLRVSNYGYTF	TGTGCCAGCAGCTCCCTCAGGGTTTCTAACTATGGCTACACCTTC	TRBV5-4	TRBJ1-2	-	-
CAWSYSGTQETQYF	TGTGCCTGGAGCTATAGCGGTACTCAAGAGACCCAGTACTTC	TRBV30	TRBJ2-5	-	once
CSVERQGVNGYTF	TGCAGCGTTGAAAGACAGGGGGTAAATGGCTACACCTTC	TRBV29-1	TRBJ1-2	TRBD1	-
CASSTGGGSTDTQYF	TGTGCCAGCAGCACAGGGGGCGGGAGCACAGATACGCAGTATTTT	TRBV11-2	TRBJ2-3	TRBD1	-
CASSYREVVEAFF	TGTGCCAGCTCATACAGGGAAGTGGTGGAAGCTTTCTTT	TRBV18	TRBJ1-1	-	-
CASSLAYGTLAKNIQYF	TGCGCCAGCAGCTTGGCCTACGGAACACTAGCCAAAAACATTCAGTACTTC	TRBV5-1	TRBJ2-4	-	-